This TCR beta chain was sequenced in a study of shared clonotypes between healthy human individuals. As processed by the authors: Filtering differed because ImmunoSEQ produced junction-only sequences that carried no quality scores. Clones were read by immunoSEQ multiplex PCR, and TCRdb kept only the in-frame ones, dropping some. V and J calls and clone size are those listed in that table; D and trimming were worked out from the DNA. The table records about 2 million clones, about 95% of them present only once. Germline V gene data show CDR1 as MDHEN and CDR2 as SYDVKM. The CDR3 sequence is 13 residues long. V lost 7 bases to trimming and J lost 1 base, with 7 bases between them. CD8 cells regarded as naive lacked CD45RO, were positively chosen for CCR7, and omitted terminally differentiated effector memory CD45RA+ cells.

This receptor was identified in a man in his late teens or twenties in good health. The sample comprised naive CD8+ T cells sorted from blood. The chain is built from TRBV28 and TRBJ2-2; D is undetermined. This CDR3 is CASTTENTGELFF. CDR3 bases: TGTGCCAGCACAACAGAGAACACCGGGGAGCTGTTTTTT.